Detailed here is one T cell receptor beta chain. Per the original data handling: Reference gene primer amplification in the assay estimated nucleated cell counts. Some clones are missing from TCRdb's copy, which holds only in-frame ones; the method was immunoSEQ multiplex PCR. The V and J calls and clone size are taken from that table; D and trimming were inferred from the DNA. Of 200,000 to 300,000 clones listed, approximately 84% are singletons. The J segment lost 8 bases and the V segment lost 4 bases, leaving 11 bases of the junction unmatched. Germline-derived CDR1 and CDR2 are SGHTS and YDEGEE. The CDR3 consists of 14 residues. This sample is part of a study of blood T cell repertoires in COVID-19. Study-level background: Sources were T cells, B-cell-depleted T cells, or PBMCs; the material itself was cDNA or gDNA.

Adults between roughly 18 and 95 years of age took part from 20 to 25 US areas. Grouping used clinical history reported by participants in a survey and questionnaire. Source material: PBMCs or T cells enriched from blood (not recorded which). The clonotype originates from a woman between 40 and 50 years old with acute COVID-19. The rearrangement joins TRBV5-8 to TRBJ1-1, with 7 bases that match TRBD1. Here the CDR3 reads CASSQTGLSSEAFF. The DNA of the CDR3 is TGTGCCAGCAGCCAGACAGGGCTTTCGTCCGAAGCTTTCTTT. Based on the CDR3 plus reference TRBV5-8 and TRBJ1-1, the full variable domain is EAGVTQSPTHLIKTRGQQATLRCSPISGHTSVYWYQQALGLGLQFLLWYDEGEERNRGNFPPRFSGRQFPNYSSELNVNALELEDSALYLCASSQTGLSSEAFFGQGTRLTVV.